These T cell receptor beta chains were read from a single sample in a study of glioma-infiltrating T cells. TCRdb itself ran the multiplex PCR reads through MiXCR, one entry per CDR3 protein. Of approximately 100,000 distinct CDR3 sequences detected, about 28% appear once; the ten largest clones hold 35% to 55%. Sequencing used glioma tissue, nonneoplastic brain tissue, or PBMCs (not recorded which). These TCRs come from a human donor with low-grade glioma or glioblastoma, undergoing nonglioma brain surgery, or in good health (not recorded which). CDR3s include the opening cysteine and the closing phenylalanine or tryptophan. Fields, in order: D gene, J gene, V gene, clone size, CDR3 DNA, CDR3 protein. D genes are given only for firm matches. Part of the rows lack a size; the others show once, few, many or a class for expanded clones.

D gene: -
J gene: TRBJ1-6
V gene: TRBV2
clone size: many
CDR3 DNA: TGTGCCAGCAGTGAACTGAGTTATAATAATTCACCCCTCCACTTT
CDR3 protein: CASSELSYNNSPLHF

D gene: -
J gene: TRBJ2-3
V gene: TRBV7-2
clone size: many
CDR3 DNA: TGTGCCAGCAGCTTAGGCTCGAGCACAGATACGCAGTATTTT
CDR3 protein: CASSLGSSTDTQYF

D gene: -
J gene: TRBJ2-7
V gene: TRBV6-1
clone size: many
CDR3 DNA: TGTGCCATACAGCCCACGCCCCCCTACGAGCAGTACTTC
CDR3 protein: CAIQPTPPYEQYF

D gene: -
J gene: TRBJ2-3
V gene: TRBV6-1
clone size: -
CDR3 DNA: TGTGCCAGCAGTAGATCCGGGCTCACAGATATGCAGTATTTT
CDR3 protein: CASSRSGLTDMQYF

D gene: -
J gene: TRBJ2-5
V gene: TRBV7-2
clone size: many
CDR3 DNA: TGTGCCAGCACCCCCCCTGGTACAGAGACCCAGTACTTC
CDR3 protein: CASTPPGTETQYF

D gene: -
J gene: TRBJ1-2
V gene: TRBV10-3
clone size: few
CDR3 DNA: TGTGCCATCAGTGAGCCGGACGGCGATGGCTACACCTTC
CDR3 protein: CAISEPDGDGYTF

D gene: TRBD1
J gene: TRBJ1-1
V gene: TRBV12-3/TRBV12-4
clone size: -
CDR3 DNA: TGTGCCAGCAGTCGCCGGGACAGGGGAGGGGGGAACACTGAAGCTTTCTTT
CDR3 protein: CASSRRDRGGGNTEAFF

D gene: TRBD1
J gene: TRBJ2-5
V gene: TRBV3-1
clone size: many
CDR3 DNA: TGTGCCAGCAGCCTGACAGGGGTGGAGACCCAGTACTTC
CDR3 protein: CASSLTGVETQYF

D gene: TRBD1
J gene: TRBJ2-1
V gene: TRBV19
clone size: -
CDR3 DNA: TGTGCCAGTAGTAAGAGACAGGGGGCAAGTGAGCAGTTCTTC
CDR3 protein: CASSKRQGASEQFF

D gene: TRBD1
J gene: TRBJ2-5
V gene: TRBV7-2
clone size: -
CDR3 DNA: TGTGCCAGCAGCTTAGCGGATCAGGGGGAAGATACCCAGTACTTC
CDR3 protein: CASSLADQGEDTQYF

D gene: TRBD2
J gene: TRBJ2-3
V gene: TRBV15
clone size: many
CDR3 DNA: TGTGCCACCAGCAGACTAGCGGGGGGATCGGCAGATACGCAGTATTTT
CDR3 protein: CATSRLAGGSADTQYF

D gene: -
J gene: TRBJ1-3
V gene: TRBV7-9
clone size: many
CDR3 DNA: TGTGCCAGCAGGTTAATCTCTGGAAACACCATATATTTT
CDR3 protein: CASRLISGNTIYF

D gene: -
J gene: TRBJ1-1
V gene: TRBV18
clone size: -
CDR3 DNA: TGTGCCAGCAACTCTTGGACACACCGGAGGCAGAACACTGAAGCTTTCTTT
CDR3 protein: CASNSWTHRRQNTEAFF

D gene: -
J gene: TRBJ2-2
V gene: TRBV19
clone size: few
CDR3 DNA: TGTGCCAGTAGTATCCAGGGGGGAAACACCGGGGAGCTGTTTTTT
CDR3 protein: CASSIQGGNTGELFF

D gene: TRBD1
J gene: TRBJ1-5
V gene: TRBV29-1
clone size: few
CDR3 DNA: TGCAGCGTCCGGACAGGGTATGATCAGCCCCAGCATTTT
CDR3 protein: CSVRTGYDQPQHF